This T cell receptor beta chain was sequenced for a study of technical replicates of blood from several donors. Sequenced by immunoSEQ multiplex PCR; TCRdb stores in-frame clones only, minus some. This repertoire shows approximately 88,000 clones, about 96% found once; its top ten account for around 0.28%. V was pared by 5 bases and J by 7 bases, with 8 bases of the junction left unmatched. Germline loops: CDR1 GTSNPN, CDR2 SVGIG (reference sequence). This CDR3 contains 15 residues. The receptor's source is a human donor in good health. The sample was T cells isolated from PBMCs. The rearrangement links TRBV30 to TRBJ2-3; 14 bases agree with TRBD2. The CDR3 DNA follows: TGTGCCTGGTGGACTAGCGGGAGGAAGATGTATACGCAGTATTTT. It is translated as CAWWTSGRKMYTQYF.